The rows below give T cell receptor beta chains drawn from one sample of a study of naive and memory T cell subsets. Via MiXCR, TCRdb re-called the UMI-ligation and nested PCR reads, giving one row per CDR3 protein. This sample has 150,000 or so distinct CDR3 sequences, with approximately 22% found just once. The sample consisted of naive CD4+ T cells from blood. Receptor source: a human donor in good health. The CDR3 runs from the conserved cysteine through the conserved F or W. A D gene is named only where the DNA matches it firmly. Only some rows state a clone size, as once, few, many or a class for expanded clones.

CDR3 DNA: TGTGCTAGTGGTTTGGTAGAGGGGCCGCAAACCTACGAGCAGTACTTC
CDR3 protein: CASGLVEGPQTYEQYF
V gene: TRBV12-5
clone size: .
D gene: .
J gene: TRBJ2-7

CDR3 DNA: TGTGCCAGCAGACGGACTAGCGGGAGTGCGAATGAGCAGTTCTTC
CDR3 protein: CASRRTSGSANEQFF
V gene: TRBV12-3/TRBV12-4
clone size: few
D gene: TRBD2
J gene: TRBJ2-1

CDR3 DNA: TGTGCCAGCAGTCTTAGCGGGAGGGTACCGTATTTT
CDR3 protein: CASSLSGRVPYF
V gene: TRBV12-3/TRBV12-4
clone size: few
D gene: TRBD2
J gene: TRBJ2-3

CDR3 DNA: TGTGCCACCTCCAGGTCCCACCAAGAGACCCAGTACTTC
CDR3 protein: CATSRSHQETQYF
V gene: TRBV27
clone size: many
D gene: .
J gene: TRBJ2-5

CDR3 DNA: TGTGCCAGCAGTTATGTCGGCAATCAGCCCCAGCATTTT
CDR3 protein: CASSYVGNQPQHF
V gene: TRBV6-6
clone size: few
D gene: .
J gene: TRBJ1-5

CDR3 DNA: TGTGCCAGCAGCTTAGCTAGCCTAGCGGGAGTATCCTACAATGAGCAGTTCTTC
CDR3 protein: CASSLASLAGVSYNEQFF
V gene: TRBV7-6
clone size: .
D gene: TRBD2
J gene: TRBJ2-1

CDR3 DNA: TGTGCCAGCAGCAAAGGGGATTCTGGAAACACCATATATTTT
CDR3 protein: CASSKGDSGNTIYF
V gene: TRBV21-1
clone size: few
D gene: .
J gene: TRBJ1-3

CDR3 DNA: TGTGCCAGCAGTCCGACGACAGGGGGCCCCTACAATGAGCAGTTCTTC
CDR3 protein: CASSPTTGGPYNEQFF
V gene: TRBV12-3/TRBV12-4
clone size: .
D gene: TRBD1
J gene: TRBJ2-1

CDR3 DNA: TGTGCCAGCAGCTTAGTAGGCTATAATGAAAAACTGTTTTTT
CDR3 protein: CASSLVGYNEKLFF
V gene: TRBV11-2
clone size: .
D gene: .
J gene: TRBJ1-4

CDR3 DNA: TGCAGCGTCTCAAGAGTCAATGAGCAGTTCTTC
CDR3 protein: CSVSRVNEQFF
V gene: TRBV29-1
clone size: many
D gene: .
J gene: TRBJ2-1

CDR3 DNA: TGCAGTGCTTACAGACTGAACACTGAAGCTTTCTTT
CDR3 protein: CSAYRLNTEAFF
V gene: TRBV20-1
clone size: few
D gene: .
J gene: TRBJ1-1

CDR3 DNA: TGTGCCAGCTCACCGTATAGACAGGATGGGGAGACCCAGTACTTC
CDR3 protein: CASSPYRQDGETQYF
V gene: TRBV18
clone size: .
D gene: .
J gene: TRBJ2-5

CDR3 DNA: TGCAGTGCTAGTAGAGAGGTACAGGAGCAGTTCTTC
CDR3 protein: CSASREVQEQFF
V gene: TRBV20-1
clone size: .
D gene: .
J gene: TRBJ2-1